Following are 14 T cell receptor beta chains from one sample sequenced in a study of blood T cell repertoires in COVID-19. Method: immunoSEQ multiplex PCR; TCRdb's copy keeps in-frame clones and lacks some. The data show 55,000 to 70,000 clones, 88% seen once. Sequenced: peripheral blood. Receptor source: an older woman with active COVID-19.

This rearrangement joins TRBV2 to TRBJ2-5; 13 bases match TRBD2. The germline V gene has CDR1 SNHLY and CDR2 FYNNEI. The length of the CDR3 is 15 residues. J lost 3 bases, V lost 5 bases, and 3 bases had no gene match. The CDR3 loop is CASSTGLAGEETQYF. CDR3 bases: TGTGCCAGCAGTACCGGACTAGCGGGAGAAGAGACCCAGTACTTC.

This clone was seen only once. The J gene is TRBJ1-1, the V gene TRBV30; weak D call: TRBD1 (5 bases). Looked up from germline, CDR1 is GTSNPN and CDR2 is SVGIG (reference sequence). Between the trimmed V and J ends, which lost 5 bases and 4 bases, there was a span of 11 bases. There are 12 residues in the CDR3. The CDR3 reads CAWGRDSTEAFF. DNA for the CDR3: TGTGCCTGGGGCAGGGATAGCACTGAAGCTTTCTTT.

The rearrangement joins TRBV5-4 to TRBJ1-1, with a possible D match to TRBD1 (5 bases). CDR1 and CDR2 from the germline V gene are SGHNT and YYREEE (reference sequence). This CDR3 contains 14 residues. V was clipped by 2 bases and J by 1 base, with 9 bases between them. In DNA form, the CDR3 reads TGTGCCAGCAGCTTACCCGACAGGAACACTGAAGCTTTCTTT. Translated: CASSLPDRNTEAFF. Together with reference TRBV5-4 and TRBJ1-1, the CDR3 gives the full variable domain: ETGVTQSPTHLIKTRGQQVTLRCSSQSGHNTVSWYQQALGQGPQFIFQYYREEENGRGNFPPRFSGLQFPNYSSELNVNALELDDSALYLCASSLPDRNTEAFFGQGTRLTVV.

CDR3 protein: CATSRDFLGGRADTQYF. CDR3 bases: TGTGCCACCAGCAGAGATTTTCTTGGCGGGAGGGCAGATACGCAGTATTTT. The rearrangement joins TRBV15 to TRBJ2-3; 9 bases fit TRBD2. The CDR3 loop spans 17 amino acids. Per germline, CDR1 LNHNV and CDR2 YYDKDF (reference sequence). Trimming took 0 bases from V and 4 from J; bases not matched to a gene: 8.

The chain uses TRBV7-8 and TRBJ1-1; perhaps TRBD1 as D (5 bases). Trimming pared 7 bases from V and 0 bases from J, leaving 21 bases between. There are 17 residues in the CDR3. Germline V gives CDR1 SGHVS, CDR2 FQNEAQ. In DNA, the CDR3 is TGTGCCAGCACCGCATCCTTAGTCGGGGGGTTGAACACTGAAGCTTTCTTT. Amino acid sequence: CASTASLVGGLNTEAFF.

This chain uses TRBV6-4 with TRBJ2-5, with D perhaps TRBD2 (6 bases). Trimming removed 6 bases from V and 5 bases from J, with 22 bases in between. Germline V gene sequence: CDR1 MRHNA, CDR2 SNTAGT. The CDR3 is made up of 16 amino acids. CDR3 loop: CASRSTSRLFSETQYF. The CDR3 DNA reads TGTGCCAGCAGGTCAACTAGCCGACTATTTTCGGAGACCCAGTACTTC.

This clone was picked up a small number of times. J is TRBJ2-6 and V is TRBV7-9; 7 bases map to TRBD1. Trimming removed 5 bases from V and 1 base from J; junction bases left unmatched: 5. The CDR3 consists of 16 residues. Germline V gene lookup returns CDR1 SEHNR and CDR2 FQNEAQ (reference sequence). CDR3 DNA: TGTGCCAGCAGCATAATCAGGGGGTCTGGGGCCAACGTCCTGACTTTC. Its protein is CASSIIRGSGANVLTF.

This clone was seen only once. This CDR3 is CASSLQGSNQPQHF. The CDR3 region has the DNA TGCGCCAGCAGCTTACAGGGGTCGAATCAGCCCCAGCATTTT. The chain links TRBV5-1 to TRBJ1-5; 7 bases align to TRBD1. The CDR3 has 14 amino acids. Trimming removed 2 bases from V and 4 bases from J; junction bases left unmatched: 3. Germline loops: CDR1 SGHRS, CDR2 YFSETQ.

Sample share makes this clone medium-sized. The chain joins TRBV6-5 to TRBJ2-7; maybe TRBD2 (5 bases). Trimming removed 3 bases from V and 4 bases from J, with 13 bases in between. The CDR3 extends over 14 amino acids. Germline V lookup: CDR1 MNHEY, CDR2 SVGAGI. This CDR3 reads CASSYGAEAYEQYF. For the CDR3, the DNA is TGTGCCAGCAGTTATGGAGCGGAGGCGTACGAGCAGTACTTC.

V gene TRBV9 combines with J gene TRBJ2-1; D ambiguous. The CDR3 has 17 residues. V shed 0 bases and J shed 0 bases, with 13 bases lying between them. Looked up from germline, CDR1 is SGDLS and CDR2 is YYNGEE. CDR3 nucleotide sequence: TGTGCCAGCAGCGTAGGAAGGCGGATTATCTCCTACAATGAGCAGTTCTTC. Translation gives CASSVGRRIISYNEQFF.

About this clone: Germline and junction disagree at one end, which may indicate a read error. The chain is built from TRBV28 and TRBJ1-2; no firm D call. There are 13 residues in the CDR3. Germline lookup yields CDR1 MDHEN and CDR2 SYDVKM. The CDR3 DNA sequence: TGTGCCAGCAGTTTATCCCCTTCTGGGTCAGCGCGATGG. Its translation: CASSLSPSGSARW.

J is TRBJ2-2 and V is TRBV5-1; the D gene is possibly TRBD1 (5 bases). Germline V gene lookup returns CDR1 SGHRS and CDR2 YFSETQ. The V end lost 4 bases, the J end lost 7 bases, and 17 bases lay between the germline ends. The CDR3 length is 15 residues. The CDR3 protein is CASSQNPGSNGELFF. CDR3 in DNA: TGCGCCAGCAGCCAAAATCCAGGGTCTAACGGGGAGCTGTTTTTT.

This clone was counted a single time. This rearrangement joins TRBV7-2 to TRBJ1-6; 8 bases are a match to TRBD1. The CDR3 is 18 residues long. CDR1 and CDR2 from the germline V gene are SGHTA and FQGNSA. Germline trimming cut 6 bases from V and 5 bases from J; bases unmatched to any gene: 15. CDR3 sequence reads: CASSRQNGQGKNNSPLHF. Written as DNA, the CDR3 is TGTGCCAGCAGTCGTCAAAACGGACAGGGCAAAAATAATTCACCCCTCCACTTT.

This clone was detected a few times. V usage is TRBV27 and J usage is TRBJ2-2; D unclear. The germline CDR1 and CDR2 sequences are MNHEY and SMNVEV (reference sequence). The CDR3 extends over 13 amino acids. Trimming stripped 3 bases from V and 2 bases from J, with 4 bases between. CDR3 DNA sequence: TGTGCCAGCAGTTTCATCAACACCGGGGAGCTGTTTTTT. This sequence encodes CASSFINTGELFF.